This TCR beta chain was recovered during a study of cytomegalovirus exposure and HLA in healthy donors. The CDR3 extends over 16 amino acids. Germline CDR1 and CDR2: SSHAT and FNYEAQ (reference sequence). This clone has just one count. At one boundary the junction diverges from the germline segment, which might be a read error. The PCR ran on 60 Vbeta and 13 Jbeta primers. Produced via immunoSEQ multiplex PCR; TCRdb's table is partial and in-frame only. The data show about 92,000 clones, less than 70% seen once. The chain has TRBV7-7 and TRBJ2-2; 7 bases fit TRBD2. The source is a man aged 45 to 65 in good health and CMV-seronegative. The specimen sequenced was PBMCs. The DNA of the CDR3 is TGTGCTAGCAGCCGGGACTACTCTTTAGTTGGCGGGGAGCTGTTTTTT. This codes for CASSRDYSLVGGELFF.